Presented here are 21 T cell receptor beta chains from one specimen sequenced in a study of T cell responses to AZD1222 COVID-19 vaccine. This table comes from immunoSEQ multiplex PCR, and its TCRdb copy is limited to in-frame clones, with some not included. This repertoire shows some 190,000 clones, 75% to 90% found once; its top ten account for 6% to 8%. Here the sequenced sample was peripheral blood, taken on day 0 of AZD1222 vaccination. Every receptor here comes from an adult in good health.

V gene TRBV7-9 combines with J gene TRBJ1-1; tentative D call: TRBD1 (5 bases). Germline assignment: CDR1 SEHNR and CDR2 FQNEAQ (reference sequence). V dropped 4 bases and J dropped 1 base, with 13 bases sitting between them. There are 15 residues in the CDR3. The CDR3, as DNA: TGTGCCAGCAGCTGGGTATCAGGGAGGAACACTGAAGCTTTCTTT. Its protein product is CASSWVSGRNTEAFF.

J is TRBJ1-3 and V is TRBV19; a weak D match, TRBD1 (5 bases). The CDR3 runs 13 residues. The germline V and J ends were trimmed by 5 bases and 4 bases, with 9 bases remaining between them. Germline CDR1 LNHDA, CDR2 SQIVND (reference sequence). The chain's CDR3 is CASSQGRGNTIYF. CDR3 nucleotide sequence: TGTGCCAGTAGTCAGGGACGAGGAAACACCATATATTTT. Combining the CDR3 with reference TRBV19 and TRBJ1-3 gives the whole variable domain DGGITQSPKYLFRKEGQNVTLSCEQNLNHDAMYWYRQDPGQGLRLIYYSQIVNDFQKGDIAEGYSVSREKKESFPLTVTSAQKNPTAFYLCASSQGRGNTIYFGEGSWLTVV.

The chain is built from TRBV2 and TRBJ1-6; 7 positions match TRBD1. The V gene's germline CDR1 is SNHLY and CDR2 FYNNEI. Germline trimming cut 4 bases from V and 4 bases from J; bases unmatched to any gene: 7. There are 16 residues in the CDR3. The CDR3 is CASSADREWYNSPLHF. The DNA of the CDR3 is TGTGCCAGCAGTGCAGACAGGGAATGGTATAATTCACCCCTCCACTTT.

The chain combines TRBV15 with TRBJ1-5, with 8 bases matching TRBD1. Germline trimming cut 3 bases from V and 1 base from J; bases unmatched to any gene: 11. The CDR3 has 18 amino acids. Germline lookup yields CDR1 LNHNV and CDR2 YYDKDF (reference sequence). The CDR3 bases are TGTGCCACCAGCAGTTTCGGACAGGGTGGGGGAAGCAATCAGCCCCAGCATTTT. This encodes CATSSFGQGGGSNQPQHF.

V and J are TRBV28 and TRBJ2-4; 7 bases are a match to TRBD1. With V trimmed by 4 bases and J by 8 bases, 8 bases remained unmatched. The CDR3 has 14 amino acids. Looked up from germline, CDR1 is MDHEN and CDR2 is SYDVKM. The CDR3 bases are TGTGCCAGCAGTTCCTTTGAGGGGGCAGACATTCAGTACTTC. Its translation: CASSSFEGADIQYF.

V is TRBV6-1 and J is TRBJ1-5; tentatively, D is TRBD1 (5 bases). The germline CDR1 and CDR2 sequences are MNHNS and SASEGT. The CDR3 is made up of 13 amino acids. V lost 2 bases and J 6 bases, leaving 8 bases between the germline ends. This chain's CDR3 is CASSESDSQPQHF. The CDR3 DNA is TGTGCCAGCAGTGAATCAGACAGTCAGCCCCAGCATTTT.

The CDR3 nucleotides are TGTGCCAGTAGCCCGGGACAAAGCACCGGGGAGCTGTTTTTT. Its protein product is CASSPGQSTGELFF. The chain has TRBV19 and TRBJ2-2, with D possibly matching TRBD1 (6 bases). The CDR3 runs 14 residues. V was cut by 6 bases and J by 4 bases, with 12 bases left in between. Germline loops: CDR1 LNHDA, CDR2 SQIVND (reference sequence). Combining the CDR3 with reference TRBV19 and TRBJ2-2 gives the whole variable domain DGGITQSPKYLFRKEGQNVTLSCEQNLNHDAMYWYRQDPGQGLRLIYYSQIVNDFQKGDIAEGYSVSREKKESFPLTVTSAQKNPTAFYLCASSPGQSTGELFFGEGSRLTVL.

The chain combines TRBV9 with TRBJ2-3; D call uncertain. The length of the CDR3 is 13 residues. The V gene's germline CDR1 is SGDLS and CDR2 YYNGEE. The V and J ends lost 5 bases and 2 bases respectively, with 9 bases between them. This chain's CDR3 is CASSNTFTDTQYF. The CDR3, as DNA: TGTGCCAGCAGTAATACGTTCACAGATACGCAGTATTTT.

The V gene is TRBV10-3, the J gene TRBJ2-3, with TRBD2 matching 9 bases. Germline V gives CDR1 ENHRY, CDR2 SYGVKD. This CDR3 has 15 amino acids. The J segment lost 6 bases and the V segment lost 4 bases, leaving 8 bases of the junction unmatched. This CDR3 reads CAISGGGGAFDTQYF. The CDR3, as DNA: TGTGCCATCAGTGGAGGCGGGGGGGCTTTCGATACGCAGTATTTT.

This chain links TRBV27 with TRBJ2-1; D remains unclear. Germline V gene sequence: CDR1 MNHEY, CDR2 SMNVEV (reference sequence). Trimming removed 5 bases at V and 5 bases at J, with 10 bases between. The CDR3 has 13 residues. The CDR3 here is CASSGLVHNEQFF. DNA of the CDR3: TGTGCCAGCAGTGGTCTCGTACACAATGAGCAGTTCTTC.

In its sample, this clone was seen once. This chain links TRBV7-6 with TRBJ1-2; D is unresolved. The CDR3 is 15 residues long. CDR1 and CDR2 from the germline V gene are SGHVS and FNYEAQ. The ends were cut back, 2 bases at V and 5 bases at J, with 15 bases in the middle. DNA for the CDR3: TGTGCCAGCAGCTTAAGCCCGGACGGCTCTTATGGCTACACCTTC. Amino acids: CASSLSPDGSYGYTF.

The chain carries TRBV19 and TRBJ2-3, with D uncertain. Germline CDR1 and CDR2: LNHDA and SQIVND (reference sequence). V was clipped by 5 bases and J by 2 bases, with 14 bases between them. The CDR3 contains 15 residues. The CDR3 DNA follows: TGTGCCAGTAGTGTGGGGAATAGGGCCACAGATACGCAGTATTTT. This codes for CASSVGNRATDTQYF.

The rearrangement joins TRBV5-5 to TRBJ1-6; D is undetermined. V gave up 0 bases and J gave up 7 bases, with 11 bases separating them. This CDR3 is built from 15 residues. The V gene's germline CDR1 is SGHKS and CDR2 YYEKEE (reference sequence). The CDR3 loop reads CASSLGSGENSPLHF. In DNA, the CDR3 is TGTGCCAGCAGCTTGGGGTCTGGTGAGAATTCACCCCTCCACTTT.

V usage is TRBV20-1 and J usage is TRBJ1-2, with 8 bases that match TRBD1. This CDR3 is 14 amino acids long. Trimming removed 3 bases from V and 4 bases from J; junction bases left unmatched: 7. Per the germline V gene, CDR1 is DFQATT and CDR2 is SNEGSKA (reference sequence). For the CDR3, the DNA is TGCAGTGCTAGTTCGGACAGGGTGCCCTATGGCTACACCTTC. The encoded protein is CSASSDRVPYGYTF.

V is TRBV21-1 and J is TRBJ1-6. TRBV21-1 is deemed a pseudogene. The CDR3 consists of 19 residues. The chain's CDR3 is CASRANPQYGDGYNSPLHF. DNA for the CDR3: TGTGCCAGCAGGGCCAATCCTCAGTATGGGGACGGATATAATTCACCCCTCCACTTT.

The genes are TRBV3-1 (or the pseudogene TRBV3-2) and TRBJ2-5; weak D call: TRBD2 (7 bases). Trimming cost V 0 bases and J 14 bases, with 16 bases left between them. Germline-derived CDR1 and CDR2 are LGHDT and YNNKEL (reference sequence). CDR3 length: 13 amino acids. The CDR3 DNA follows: TGTGCCAGCAGCCAAGAAGGCGGGGGCCGGTCTTACTTC. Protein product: CASSQEGGGRSYF.

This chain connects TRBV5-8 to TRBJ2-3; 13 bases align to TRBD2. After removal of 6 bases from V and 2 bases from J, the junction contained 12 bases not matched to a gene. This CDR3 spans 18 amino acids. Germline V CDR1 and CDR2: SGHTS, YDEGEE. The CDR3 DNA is TGTGCCAGCAACCAAGGACTAGCGGGGGCAGCACACACAGATACGCAGTATTTT. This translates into CASNQGLAGAAHTDTQYF.

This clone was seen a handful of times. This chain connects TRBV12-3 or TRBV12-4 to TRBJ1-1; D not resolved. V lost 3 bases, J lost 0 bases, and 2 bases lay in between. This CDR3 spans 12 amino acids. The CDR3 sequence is CASSFLNTEAFF. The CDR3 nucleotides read TGTGCCAGCAGTTTTTTGAACACTGAAGCTTTCTTT.

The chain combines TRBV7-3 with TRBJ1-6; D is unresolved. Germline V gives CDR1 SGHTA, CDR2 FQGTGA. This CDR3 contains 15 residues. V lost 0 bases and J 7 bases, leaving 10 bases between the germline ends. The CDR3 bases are TGTGCCAGCAGCTTAACGTCAGGTGCCAATTCACCCCTCCACTTT. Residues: CASSLTSGANSPLHF.

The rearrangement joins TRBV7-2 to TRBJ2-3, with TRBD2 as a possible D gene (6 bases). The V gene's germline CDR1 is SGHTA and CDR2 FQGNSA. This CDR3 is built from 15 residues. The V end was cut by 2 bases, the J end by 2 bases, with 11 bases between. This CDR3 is CASSLIAADTDTQYF. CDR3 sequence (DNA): TGTGCCAGCAGCTTAATAGCGGCGGACACAGATACGCAGTATTTT.

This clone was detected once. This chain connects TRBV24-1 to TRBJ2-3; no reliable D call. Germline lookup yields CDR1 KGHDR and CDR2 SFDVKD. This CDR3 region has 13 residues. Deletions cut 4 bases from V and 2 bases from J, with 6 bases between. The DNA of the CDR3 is TGTGCCACCAGTGACGCCTCCACAGATACGCAGTATTTT. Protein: CATSDASTDTQYF.